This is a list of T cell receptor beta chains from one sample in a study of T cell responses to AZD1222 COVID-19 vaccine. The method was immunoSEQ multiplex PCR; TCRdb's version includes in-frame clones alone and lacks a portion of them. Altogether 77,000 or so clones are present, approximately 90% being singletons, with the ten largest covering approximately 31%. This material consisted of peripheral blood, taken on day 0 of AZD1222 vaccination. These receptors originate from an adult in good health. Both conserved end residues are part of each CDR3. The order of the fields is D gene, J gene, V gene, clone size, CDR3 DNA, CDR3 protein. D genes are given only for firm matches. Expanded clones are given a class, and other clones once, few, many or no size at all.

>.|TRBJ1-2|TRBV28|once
TGTGCCAGCAGTCTATCGTTTGGGTCGGGTACGGCCTACACCTTC
CASSLSFGSGTAYTF
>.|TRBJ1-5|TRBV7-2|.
TGTGCCAGTCAGAGACAGACCAATCAGCCCCAGCATTTT
CASQRQTNQPQHF
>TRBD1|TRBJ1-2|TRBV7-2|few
TGTGCCAGCAGCCGGACCGGGACAGGTCTTATTGGCTACACCTTC
CASSRTGTGLIGYTF
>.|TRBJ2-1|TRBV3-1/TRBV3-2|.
TGTGCCAGCAGCCCGCGGACAGATTACTACAATGAGCAGTTCTTC
CASSPRTDYYNEQFF
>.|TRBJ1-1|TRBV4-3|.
TGCGCCAGCAGCCAAGATAGGGGGGGCCAGCTTACGAACACTGAAGCTTTCTTT
CASSQDRGGQLTNTEAFF
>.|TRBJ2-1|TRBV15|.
TGTGCCACCAGCAGAGATTTGGAAGGGGTGGTTTACAATGAGCAGTTCTTC
CATSRDLEGVVYNEQFF
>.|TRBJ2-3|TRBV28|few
TGTGCCAGCCGGCCGGGAGAAGGGTCAGATACGCAGTATTTT
CASRPGEGSDTQYF
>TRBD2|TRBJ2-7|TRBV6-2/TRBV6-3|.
TGTGCCAGCAGCCTACGTAGCGGGAGGAACGAGCAGTACTTC
CASSLRSGRNEQYF
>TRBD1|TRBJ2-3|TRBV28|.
TGTGCCAGTATGTCCTCGGGACAGGGACAAGATACGCAGTATTTT
CASMSSGQGQDTQYF
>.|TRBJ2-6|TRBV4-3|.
TGCGCCAGCAGCCTTTCCCTCCTGGGGGCCGGGGTCTCTGGGGCCAACGTCCTGACTTTC
CASSLSLLGAGVSGANVLTF
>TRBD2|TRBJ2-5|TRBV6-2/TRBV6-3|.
TGTGCCAGCAGTTCACTAGCGGGAGGTGGGGAGACCCAGTACTTC
CASSSLAGGGETQYF
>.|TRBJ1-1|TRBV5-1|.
TGCGCCAGCAGCTTGGGTGGATCGCTTCTAACTGAAGCTTTCTTT
CASSLGGSLLTEAFF
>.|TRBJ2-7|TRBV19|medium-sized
TGTGCCAGTAGTATTGCTCGCGAGGCAGGCTACGAGCAGTACTTC
CASSIAREAGYEQYF
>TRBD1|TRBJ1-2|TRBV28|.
TGTGCCAGCAGTCGGGGACAGGGAAGAGAAGGCTACACCTTC
CASSRGQGREGYTF
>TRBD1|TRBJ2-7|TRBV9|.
TGTGCCAGCAGCAGCCAAGGGACAGGGCAGTACTTC
CASSSQGTGQYF
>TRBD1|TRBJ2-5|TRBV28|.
TGTGCCAGCAGATTTACAGGGGCCCTAGGAACGACCCAGTACTTC
CASRFTGALGTTQYF
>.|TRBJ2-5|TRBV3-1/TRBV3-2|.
TGTGCCAGCAGCCAAGTGGAAATGGAGACCCAGTACTTC
CASSQVEMETQYF
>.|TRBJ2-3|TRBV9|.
TGTGCCAGCAGCGTAGGGGGGATTCGGACAGATACGCAGTATTTT
CASSVGGIRTDTQYF
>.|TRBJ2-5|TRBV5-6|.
TGTGCCAGCAGCTTAGGTTCCAGGGAGACCCAGTACTTC
CASSLGSRETQYF
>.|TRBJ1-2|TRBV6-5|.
TGTGCCAGCAGTTCCTACTATGGCTACACCTTC
CASSSYYGYTF
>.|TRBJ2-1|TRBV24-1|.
TGTGCCACCAGTGAGGCCACAGGAGGAACCTCCTACAATGAGCAGTTCTTC
CATSEATGGTSYNEQFF
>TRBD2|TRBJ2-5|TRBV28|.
TGTGCCAGCAGTGGGGCAGACGGGGGGGTCCAAGAGACCCAGTACTTC
CASSGADGGVQETQYF
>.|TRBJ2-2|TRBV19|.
TGTGCCAGTAGTAGGGGCCAGTCCACCGGGGAGCTGTTTTTT
CASSRGQSTGELFF
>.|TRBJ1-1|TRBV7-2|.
TGTGCCAGCAGCTTAGTCCAGAACACTGAAGCTTTCTTT
CASSLVQNTEAFF
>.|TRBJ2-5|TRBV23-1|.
TGCGCCAGCAGTCAGGGTAGGGAGACCCAGTACTTC
CASSQGRETQYF
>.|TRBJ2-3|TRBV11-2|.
TGTGCCAGCGGGACTCGCACAGATACGCAGTATTTT
CASGTRTDTQYF
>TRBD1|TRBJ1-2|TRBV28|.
TGTGCCACCCCGGGACAGGGTAGTGACTATGGCTACACCTTC
CATPGQGSDYGYTF
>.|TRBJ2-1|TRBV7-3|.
TGTGCCAGCAGCTTAGGGGGAGGTGGATACAATGAGCAGTTCTTC
CASSLGGGGYNEQFF
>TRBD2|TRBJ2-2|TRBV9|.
TGTGCCAGCAGCCCCTTAGCGACTAGCGGGAGGTCGAACACCGGGGAGCTGTTTTTT
CASSPLATSGRSNTGELFF
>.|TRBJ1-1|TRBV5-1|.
TGCGCCAGCAGCTTTCAGGTTCAGGCTGAAGCTTTCTTT
CASSFQVQAEAFF
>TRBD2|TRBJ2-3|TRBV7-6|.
TGTGCCAGCAGCTTAGGAGCGGGAGTAGCAGATACGCAGTATTTT
CASSLGAGVADTQYF
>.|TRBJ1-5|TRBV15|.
TGTGCCACCAGCGAGGGGGTTCAGCCCCAGCATTTT
CATSEGVQPQHF
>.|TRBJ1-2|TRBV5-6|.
TGTGCCACCGGAATGGGGGGCGATGGCTACACCTTC
CATGMGGDGYTF
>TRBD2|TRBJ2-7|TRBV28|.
TGTGCCAGCATTAGAGGGAGGGACTACGAGCAGTACTTC
CASIRGRDYEQYF
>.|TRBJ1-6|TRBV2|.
TGTGCCAGCATTGGGGGTAGGGGCCGGGAGAATTCACCCCTCCACTTT
CASIGGRGRENSPLHF
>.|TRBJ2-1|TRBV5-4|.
TGTGCCAGCAGCTTTAGTTTCGGGCAGGGGTCCTACAATGAGCAGTTCTTC
CASSFSFGQGSYNEQFF
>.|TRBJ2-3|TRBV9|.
TGTGCCAGCAGCGCCCCCGGACGGGGGTCTAGCACAGATACGCAGTATTTT
CASSAPGRGSSTDTQYF